This TCR beta chain is from a study of shared clonotypes between healthy human individuals. Study background: Researchers assigned three CD4 naive, three CD4 memory, two CD8 naive and one CD8 memory plate to each donor.

About this clone itself: Its antigen is as yet unknown.

After removal of 5 bases from V and 1 base from J, the junction contained 3 bases not matched to a gene. The CDR3 length is 15 residues. Germline CDR1 reads SGHTA; CDR2 reads FQGNSA. The assay used deep level. Measured with immunoSEQ multiplex PCR; TCRdb has only the in-frame clones, and not every one. The profile shows 1.5 million to 2.5 million clones, over 85% of them singletons. CD45RO-negative, CCR7-selected cells formed the naive CD8 fraction, which excluded terminally differentiated effector memory CD45RA+ cells. Whole-study results and caveats: What limited the represented genetic and exposure-history diversity was the small number of donors.

The chain couples TRBV7-2 to TRBJ1-5, with 9 bases lining up with TRBD1. This receptor was obtained from a young man in good health. The sample taken for sequencing was naive CD8+ T cells sorted from blood. CDR3 region: CASSRTGASNQPQHF. CDR3 nucleotide sequence: TGTGCCAGCAGCCGGACAGGGGCGAGCAATCAGCCCCAGCATTTT.